This T cell receptor beta chain was documented in a study of T cell responses to AZD1222 COVID-19 vaccine. The germline CDR1 and CDR2 sequences are SGHVS and FQNEAQ. The length of the CDR3 is 14 residues. The V segment lost 3 bases and the J segment 6 bases; nucleotides outside the gene matches: 2. Only in-frame clones appear in the TCRdb table, and some are missing; sequencing was by immunoSEQ multiplex PCR. This sample has more than 140,000 clones; 88% occur once, and the top ten carry about 3.7%. Regarding this clone: Its antigen remains unidentified.

Study conclusions and caveats: Only a handful of AZD1222 recipients tested seropositive at baseline. At 160-218 and 743-854, vaccine-associated CD4 TCRs were dominant, and they spanned spike.

The specimen comprised peripheral blood, sampled on day 0 of MenACWY control vaccination. The rearrangement links TRBV7-8 to TRBJ2-2, with 9 bases aligning to TRBD1. The source is an adult in good health. The CDR3 here is CASSFRQGAGELFF. In DNA, the CDR3 is TGTGCCAGCAGCTTTCGACAGGGGGCCGGGGAGCTGTTTTTT.